This passage covers 15 T cell receptor beta chains from one sample sequenced in a study of Tregs in tolerant kidney transplant recipients. Here immunoSEQ multiplex PCR was the method, and the copy in TCRdb shows in-frame clones only, minus some. The sample lists approximately 260,000 clones; 84% were seen once. Sequenced input: CD4+ T cells from blood. These receptors were taken from a human donor in good health.

The chain combines TRBV9 with TRBJ2-2; the match to TRBD1 covers 8 bases. J lost 4 bases, V lost 3 bases, and 14 bases had no gene match. The CDR3 is 18 amino acids. Looked up from germline, CDR1 is SGDLS and CDR2 is YYNGEE. The CDR3 region has the DNA TGTGCCAGCAGCGCACATGCGGGGCAGGGGGCGCGCACCGGGGAGCTGTTTTTT. Encoded protein: CASSAHAGQGARTGELFF.

The chain carries TRBV9 and TRBJ2-3, with TRBD2 matching 9 bases. CDR3 length: 16 residues. Germline CDR1 is SGDLS and CDR2 is YYNGEE. The J segment lost 2 bases and the V segment lost 0 bases, leaving 4 bases of the junction unmatched. CDR3 in amino acids: CASSVGASGVTDTQYF. For the CDR3, the DNA is TGTGCCAGCAGCGTAGGTGCTAGCGGGGTCACAGATACGCAGTATTTT.

The V gene is TRBV6-6, the J gene TRBJ1-2, with D unclear. V was pared by 5 bases and J by 2 bases, with 9 bases between. From germline, CDR1 is MNHNY and CDR2 SVGAGI (reference sequence). The CDR3 length is 13 residues. The CDR3: CASSISENYGYTF. The CDR3 region has the DNA TGTGCCAGCAGTATCAGTGAGAACTATGGCTACACCTTC.

The chain uses TRBV5-1 and TRBJ2-6, with 9 bases aligning to TRBD1. The CDR3 is 16 amino acids. Germline CDR1 is SGHRS and CDR2 is YFSETQ. V dropped 4 bases and J dropped 2; count of bases not matched to a gene: 4. CDR3 residues: CASSEQGAAGANVLTF. The CDR3 nucleotides read TGCGCCAGCAGCGAACAGGGGGCTGCTGGGGCCAACGTCCTGACTTTC.

V gene TRBV15 combines with J gene TRBJ1-4, with D possibly matching TRBD1 (6 bases). CDR1 and CDR2 (germline): LNHNV, YYDKDF (reference sequence). V was trimmed by 1 base and J by 4 bases, leaving 13 bases between them. CDR3 length: 16 amino acids. CDR3 nucleotide sequence: TGTGCCACCAGCAGAGCCAGGGGAGGAGGTAATGAAAAACTGTTTTTT. As protein: CATSRARGGGNEKLFF. Based on the CDR3 plus reference TRBV15 and TRBJ1-4, the full variable domain is DAMVIQNPRYQVTQFGKPVTLSCSQTLNHNVMYWYQQKSSQAPKLLFHYYDKDFNNEADTPDNFQSRRPNTSFCFLDIRSPGLGDTAMYLCATSRARGGGNEKLFFGSGTQLSVL.

The chain recombines TRBV30 with TRBJ2-1; 8 positions agree with TRBD2. This CDR3 has 14 amino acids. The trim removed 0 bases at V and 8 bases at J, leaving 6 bases unmatched. Germline loops: CDR1 GTSNPN, CDR2 SVGIG (reference sequence). CDR3 region: CAWSVVLAADEQFF. The CDR3 DNA follows: TGTGCCTGGAGTGTCGTACTAGCGGCCGATGAGCAGTTCTTC.

This chain's CDR3 is CASSLGGRTEAFF. The CDR3 coding sequence is TGCGCCAGCAGTCTAGGAGGGAGGACTGAAGCTTTCTTT. The chain links TRBV10-1 to TRBJ1-1, with D unclear. The germline CDR1 and CDR2 sequences are WNHNN and SYGVQD (reference sequence). V shed 5 bases and J shed 5 bases, with 12 bases lying between them. The CDR3 is 13 residues long.

This clone was detected only a few times. The chain recombines TRBV5-5 with TRBJ2-7; maybe TRBD2 (6 bases). Germline lookup yields CDR1 SGHKS and CDR2 YYEKEE (reference sequence). The CDR3 totals 14 residues. Trimming removed 0 bases from V and 3 bases from J, with 10 bases in between. The CDR3 region is CASSLASSGYEQYF. The DNA of the CDR3 is TGTGCCAGCAGCTTGGCGAGTAGCGGCTACGAGCAGTACTTC.

This rearrangement joins TRBV9 to TRBJ2-1; D uncertain. This CDR3 region has 14 residues. Trimming cost V 0 bases and J 4 bases, with 8 bases left between them. Germline V lookup: CDR1 SGDLS, CDR2 YYNGEE. In nucleotides, the CDR3 is TGTGCCAGCAGCGTAGATCACAGTTACAATGAGCAGTTCTTC. It encodes CASSVDHSYNEQFF.

The rearrangement joins TRBV6-1 to TRBJ2-5; D possibly corresponds to TRBD2 (6 bases). Germline CDR1 reads MNHNS; CDR2 reads SASEGT. The length of the CDR3 is 14 residues. V was clipped by 4 bases and J by 5 bases, with 14 bases between them. The CDR3 sequence is CASSALGGVETQYF. In DNA, the CDR3 is TGTGCCAGCAGTGCACTTGGAGGGGTGGAGACCCAGTACTTC.

J is TRBJ2-1 and V is TRBV7-3; 9 bases fit TRBD2. Germline loops: CDR1 SGHTA, CDR2 FQGTGA. J gave up 2 bases and V 5 bases, and 1 base lay outside the gene matches. The CDR3 is 14 residues long. The CDR3 nucleotides are TGTGCCAGCAGCCCTAGCGGGGCCTACAATGAGCAGTTCTTC. This encodes CASSPSGAYNEQFF. The variable domain in full, with the rest retrieved from reference TRBV7-3 and TRBJ2-1, is GAGVSQTPSNKVTEKGKYVELRCDPISGHTALYWYRQSLGQGPEFLIYFQGTGAADDSGLPNDRFFAVRPEGSVSTLKIQRTERGDSAVYLCASSPSGAYNEQFFGPGTRLTVL.

The chain recombines TRBV21-1 with TRBJ2-4; TRBD2, the D gene given by the table, was not confirmed from the DNA. TRBV21-1 is a pseudogene. CDR3 length: 8 amino acids. The CDR3 DNA follows: TGTGCCAGCAGCCCCGAGTACTTC. Its translation: CASSPEYF.

The chain recombines TRBV2 with TRBJ1-5, with a tentative D call TRBD1 (5 bases). Germline-derived CDR1 and CDR2 are SNHLY and FYNNEI. The CDR3 extends over 14 amino acids. The V end lost 3 bases, the J end lost 3 bases, and 9 bases lay between the germline ends. As DNA, the CDR3 is TGTGCCAGCAGTGAGGTAGGGGTCAATCAGCCCCAGCATTTT. Amino acid sequence: CASSEVGVNQPQHF.

The rearrangement links TRBV9 to TRBJ2-4; 8 bases align to TRBD1. The CDR3 sequence is 15 residues long. V lost 4 bases to trimming and J lost 5 bases; unmatched junction nucleotides: 8. Looked up from germline, CDR1 is SGDLS and CDR2 is YYNGEE. The CDR3 nucleotides read TGTGCCAGCAGCACCTCAGGGGGCGCGGAAAACATTCAGTACTTC. Its translation: CASSTSGGAENIQYF.

This clone was counted a single time. The J gene is TRBJ1-3, the V gene TRBV30; D remains unclear. CDR1 GTSNPN and CDR2 SVGIG come from the germline V gene (reference sequence). V was cut by 3 bases and J by 1 base, with 22 bases left in between. CDR3 length equals 18 residues. DNA of the CDR3: TGTGCCTGGAGCCCGCTAGCGGAACCCAGGCCTTCTGGAAACACCATATATTTT. Its translation is CAWSPLAEPRPSGNTIYF.